This is a list of T cell receptor beta chains from one sample in a study of Graves' ophthalmopathy and Graves' hyperthyroidism. TCRdb used MiXCR to reprocess the multiplex PCR reads, holding one entry per CDR3 protein. The repertoire holds around 1.1 million distinct CDR3 sequences, with roughly two fifths as singletons. The specimen sequenced was peripheral blood or thyroid tissue (not recorded which). The origin of the receptors is an adult man with Graves' hyperthyroidism. CDR3s include the opening cysteine and the closing phenylalanine or tryptophan. The D gene is left open where the match is weak. For some rows the clone size is stated as once, few or many, or as a class when expanded; others skip it.

j_gene	d_gene	v_gene	abundance	CDR3aa	CDR3nt
TRBJ1-1	NA	TRBV7-9	NA	CASSLSGFGGGTEAFF	TGTGCCAGCAGCTTGTCGGGTTTCGGGGGTGGGACTGAAGCTTTCTTT
TRBJ2-7	NA	TRBV27	NA	CASRRIGNYEQYF	TGTGCCAGCCGACGGATAGGGAACTACGAGCAGTACTTC
TRBJ2-2	TRBD2	TRBV5-1	many	CASSYIAGGPSTGELFF	TGCGCCAGCAGCTACATAGCGGGAGGTCCGTCCACCGGGGAGCTGTTTTTT
TRBJ2-7	NA	TRBV5-6	NA	CASSFFTESYEQYF	TGTGCCAGCAGCTTTTTCACGGAGTCCTACGAGCAGTACTTC
TRBJ1-6	NA	TRBV2	NA	CASSMQGRGSPLHF	TGTGCCAGCAGTATGCAGGGAAGGGGCTCACCCCTCCACTTT
TRBJ2-5	NA	TRBV12-3/TRBV12-4	NA	CASSLKRGAQYF	TGTGCCAGCAGTTTAAAGCGAGGGGCCCAGTACTTC
TRBJ2-7	TRBD2	TRBV5-6	NA	CASSWGTSGRAAEQYF	TGTGCCAGCAGCTGGGGGACTAGCGGGAGGGCCGCCGAGCAGTACTTC
TRBJ1-4	NA	TRBV29-1	many	CSVEGSGSLFF	TGCAGCGTTGAGGGCTCGGGTTCACTGTTTTTT
TRBJ1-1	NA	TRBV29-1	once	CSASGGRTTEAFF	TGCAGCGCCTCCGGGGGTAGGACCACTGAAGCTTTCTTT
TRBJ1-1	NA	TRBV19	NA	CASSPSVTGTLNTEAFF	TGTGCCAGTAGTCCCTCGGTCACCGGGACCCTCAACACTGAAGCTTTCTTT
TRBJ1-5	TRBD1	TRBV9	few	CASSPRTGRTLNQPQHF	TGTGCCAGCAGCCCTAGGACAGGGAGGACCCTCAATCAGCCCCAGCATTTT
TRBJ1-2	NA	TRBV7-8	few	CASSPRGGMDGYTF	TGTGCCAGCAGCCCACGGGGGGGGATGGATGGCTACACCTTC
TRBJ1-1	NA	TRBV5-6	NA	CASSLSPALAFF	TGTGCCAGCAGCTTGAGTCCGGCGTTAGCTTTCTTT
TRBJ1-5	NA	TRBV4-1	many	CASSQVITGYQPQHF	TGCGCCAGCAGCCAAGTTATCACAGGCTATCAGCCCCAGCATTTT
TRBJ1-1	NA	TRBV6-5	NA	CASSPPTDRSNTEAFF	TGTGCCAGCAGTCCACCGACGGATCGGTCGAACACTGAAGCTTTCTTT
TRBJ1-1	TRBD1	TRBV7-9	many	CASSPTGTAGEAFF	TGTGCCAGCAGCCCAACGGGGACAGCCGGTGAAGCTTTCTTT
TRBJ2-7	NA	TRBV14	many	CASSQVEGYEQYF	TGTGCCAGCAGCCAAGTTGAGGGCTACGAGCAGTACTTC
TRBJ1-3	NA	TRBV7-9	NA	CASLGTDSGNTIYF	TGTGCCAGCTTAGGGACCGACTCTGGAAACACCATATATTTT
TRBJ1-4	TRBD1	TRBV10-3	many	CAIGGTVGEKLFF	TGTGCCATCGGTGGGACAGTTGGTGAAAAACTGTTTTTT
TRBJ1-5	NA	TRBV19	many	CASSMGSQPQHF	TGTGCCAGTAGTATGGGTAGTCAGCCCCAGCATTTT
TRBJ2-7	TRBD2	TRBV7-2	many	CASSLRLAGENYEQYF	TGTGCCAGCAGCTTAAGACTAGCGGGGGAGAACTACGAGCAGTACTTC
TRBJ2-2	NA	TRBV12-3/TRBV12-4	many	CASRLEEGELFF	TGTGCCAGCAGGCTAGAGGAGGGGGAGCTGTTTTTT
TRBJ1-6	TRBD1	TRBV6-6	many	CASKPGQGDSPLHF	TGTGCCAGCAAACCGGGACAGGGTGATTCACCCCTCCACTTT
TRBJ2-2	NA	TRBV15	once	CATSTTSGTGELFF	TGTGCCACCAGCACAACTTCCGGGACAGGGGAGCTGTTTTTT
TRBJ2-7	TRBD1	TRBV29-1	many	CSVDESRDSSSYEQYF	TGCAGCGTTGACGAATCTCGGGACAGTAGCTCCTACGAGCAGTACTTC